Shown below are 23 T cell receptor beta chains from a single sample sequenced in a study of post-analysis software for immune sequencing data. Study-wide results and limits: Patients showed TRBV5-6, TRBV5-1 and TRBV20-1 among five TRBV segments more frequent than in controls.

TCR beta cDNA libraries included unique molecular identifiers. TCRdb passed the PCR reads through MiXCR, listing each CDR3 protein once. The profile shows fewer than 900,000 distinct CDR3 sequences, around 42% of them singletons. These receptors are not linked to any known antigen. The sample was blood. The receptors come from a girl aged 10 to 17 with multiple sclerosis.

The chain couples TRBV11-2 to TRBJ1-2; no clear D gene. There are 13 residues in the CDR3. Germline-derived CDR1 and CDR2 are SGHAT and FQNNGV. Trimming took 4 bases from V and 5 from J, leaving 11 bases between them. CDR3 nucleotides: TGTGCCAGCAGCTCTGAGAGTTGGTATGGCTACACCTTC. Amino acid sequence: CASSSESWYGYTF.

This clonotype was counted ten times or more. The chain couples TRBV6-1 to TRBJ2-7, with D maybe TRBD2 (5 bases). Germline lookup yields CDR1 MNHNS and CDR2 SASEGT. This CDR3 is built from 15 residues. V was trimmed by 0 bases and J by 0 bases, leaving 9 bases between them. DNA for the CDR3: TGTGCCAGCAGTGAAGCAGGAGAGGGCTCCTACGAGCAGTACTTC. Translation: CASSEAGEGSYEQYF.

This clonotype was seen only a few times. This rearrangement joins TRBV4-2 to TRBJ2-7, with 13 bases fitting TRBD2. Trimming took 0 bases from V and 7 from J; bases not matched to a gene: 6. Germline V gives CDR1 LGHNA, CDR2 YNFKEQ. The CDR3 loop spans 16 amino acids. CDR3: CASSQDWTSGRGEQYF. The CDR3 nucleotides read TGTGCCAGCAGCCAAGACTGGACTAGCGGGAGAGGGGAGCAGTACTTC.

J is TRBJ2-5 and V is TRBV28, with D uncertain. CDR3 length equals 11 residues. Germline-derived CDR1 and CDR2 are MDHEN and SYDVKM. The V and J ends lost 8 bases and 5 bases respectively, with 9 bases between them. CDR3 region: CASGASETQYF. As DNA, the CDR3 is TGTGCCAGCGGAGCGTCGGAGACCCAGTACTTC.

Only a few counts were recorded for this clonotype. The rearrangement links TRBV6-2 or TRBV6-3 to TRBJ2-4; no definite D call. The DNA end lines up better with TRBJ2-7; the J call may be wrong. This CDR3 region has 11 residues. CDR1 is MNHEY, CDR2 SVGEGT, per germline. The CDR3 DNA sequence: TGTGCCAGCAGCCCCCTCCACGAGCAGTACTTC. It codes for CASSPLHEQYF.

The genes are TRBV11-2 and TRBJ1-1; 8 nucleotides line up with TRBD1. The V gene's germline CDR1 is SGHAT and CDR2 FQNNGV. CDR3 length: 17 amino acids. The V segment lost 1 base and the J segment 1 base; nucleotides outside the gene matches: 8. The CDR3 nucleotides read TGTGCCAGCAGCTTAGTAAGACAGGGGACTCCGAACACTGAAGCTTTCTTT. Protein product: CASSLVRQGTPNTEAFF.

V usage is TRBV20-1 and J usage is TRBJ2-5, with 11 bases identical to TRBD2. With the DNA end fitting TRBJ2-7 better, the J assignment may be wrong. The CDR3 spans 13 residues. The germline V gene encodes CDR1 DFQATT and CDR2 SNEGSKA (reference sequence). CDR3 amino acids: CSARSTSGNEQYF. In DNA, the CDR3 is TGCAGTGCTAGGTCGACTAGCGGGAACGAGCAGTACTTC.

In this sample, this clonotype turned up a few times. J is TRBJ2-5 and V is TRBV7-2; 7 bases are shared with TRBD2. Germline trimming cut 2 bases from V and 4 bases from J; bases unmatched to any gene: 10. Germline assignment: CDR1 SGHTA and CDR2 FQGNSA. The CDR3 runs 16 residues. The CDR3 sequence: CASSLKRLALRETQYF. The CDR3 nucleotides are TGTGCCAGCAGCTTAAAGAGACTAGCATTAAGAGAGACCCAGTACTTC.

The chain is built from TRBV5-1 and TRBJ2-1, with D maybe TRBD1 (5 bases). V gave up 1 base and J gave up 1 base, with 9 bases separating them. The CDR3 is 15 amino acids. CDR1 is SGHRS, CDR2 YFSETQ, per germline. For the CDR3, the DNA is TGCGCCAGCAGCTTGCAGGGTCGGTCCTACAATGAGCAGTTCTTC. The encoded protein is CASSLQGRSYNEQFF.

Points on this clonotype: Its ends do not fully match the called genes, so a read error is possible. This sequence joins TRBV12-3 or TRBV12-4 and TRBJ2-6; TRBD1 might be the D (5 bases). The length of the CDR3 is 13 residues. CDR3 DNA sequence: TGTGCCAGCAAGTACTCTGGGGCCAACGTCCGGACTTTC. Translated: CASKYSGANVRTF.

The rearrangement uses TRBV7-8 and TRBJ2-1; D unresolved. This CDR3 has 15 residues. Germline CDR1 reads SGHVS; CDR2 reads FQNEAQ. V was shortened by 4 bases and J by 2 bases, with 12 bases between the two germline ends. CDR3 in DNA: TGTGCCAGCAGCTCCAGACTGGCCACCTACAATGAGCAGTTCTTC. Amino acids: CASSSRLATYNEQFF.

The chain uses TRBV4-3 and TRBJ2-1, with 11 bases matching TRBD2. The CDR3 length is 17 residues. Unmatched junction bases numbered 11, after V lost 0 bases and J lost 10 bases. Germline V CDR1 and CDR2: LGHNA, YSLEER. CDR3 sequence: CASSQEWSSGRAREQFF. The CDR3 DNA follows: TGCGCCAGCAGCCAAGAGTGGAGTAGCGGGAGGGCCAGGGAGCAGTTCTTC.

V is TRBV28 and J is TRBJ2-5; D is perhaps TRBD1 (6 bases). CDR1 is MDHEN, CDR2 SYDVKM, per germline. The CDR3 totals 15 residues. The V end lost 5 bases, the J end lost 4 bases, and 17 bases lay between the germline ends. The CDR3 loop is CASSEPGARRETQYF. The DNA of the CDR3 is TGTGCCAGCAGTGAACCAGGGGCGCGGAGAGAGACCCAGTACTTC.

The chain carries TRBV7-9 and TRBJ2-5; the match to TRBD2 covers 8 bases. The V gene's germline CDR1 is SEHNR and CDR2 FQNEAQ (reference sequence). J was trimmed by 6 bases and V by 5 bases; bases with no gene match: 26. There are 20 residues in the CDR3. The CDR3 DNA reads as TGTGCCAGCAGCCCATCATTCGGGTTAGCGGGAACCAGCCGTTTGAAGACCCAGTACTTC. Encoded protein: CASSPSFGLAGTSRLKTQYF.

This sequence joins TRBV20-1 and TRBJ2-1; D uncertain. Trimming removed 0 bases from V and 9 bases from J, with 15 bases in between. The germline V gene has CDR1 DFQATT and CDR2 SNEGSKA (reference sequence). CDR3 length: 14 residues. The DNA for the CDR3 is TGCAGTGCTAGAGATAGGATCCGGGCTGGTGAGCAGTTCTTC. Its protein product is CSARDRIRAGEQFF.

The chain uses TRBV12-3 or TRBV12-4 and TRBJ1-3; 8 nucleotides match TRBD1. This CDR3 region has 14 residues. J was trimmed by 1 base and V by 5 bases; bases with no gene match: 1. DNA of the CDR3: TGTGCCAGCAGTCGACAGGGGTCTGGAAACACCATATATTTT. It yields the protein CASSRQGSGNTIYF.

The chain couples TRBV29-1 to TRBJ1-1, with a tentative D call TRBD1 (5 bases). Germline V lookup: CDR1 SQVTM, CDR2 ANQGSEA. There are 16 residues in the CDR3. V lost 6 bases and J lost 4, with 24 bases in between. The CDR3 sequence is CSVAPVEGHGATEAFF. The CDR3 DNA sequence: TGCAGCGTCGCCCCCGTGGAGGGGCATGGAGCCACTGAAGCTTTCTTT.

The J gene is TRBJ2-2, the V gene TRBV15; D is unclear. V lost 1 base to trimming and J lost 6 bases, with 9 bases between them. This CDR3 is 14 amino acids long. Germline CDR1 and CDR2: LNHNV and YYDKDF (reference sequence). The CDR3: CATSRVLPAGELFF. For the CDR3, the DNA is TGTGCCACCAGCAGAGTTTTGCCCGCCGGGGAGCTGTTTTTT.

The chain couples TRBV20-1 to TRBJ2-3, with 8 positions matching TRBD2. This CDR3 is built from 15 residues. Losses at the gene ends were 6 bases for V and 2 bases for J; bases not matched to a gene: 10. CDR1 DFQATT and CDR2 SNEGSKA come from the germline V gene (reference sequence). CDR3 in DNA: TGCAGTGCCACGCTACTAGCGGACAACACAGATACGCAGTATTTT. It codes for CSATLLADNTDTQYF.

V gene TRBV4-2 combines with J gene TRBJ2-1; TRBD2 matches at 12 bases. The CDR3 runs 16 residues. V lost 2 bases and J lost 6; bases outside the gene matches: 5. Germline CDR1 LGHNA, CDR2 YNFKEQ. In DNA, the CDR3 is TGTGCCAGCAGCCAACAACTAGCGGGAGGCGGCAATGAGCAGTTCTTC. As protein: CASSQQLAGGGNEQFF.

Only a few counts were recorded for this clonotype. CDR3 DNA sequence: TGTGCCAGCAGCTTAGGCCTCAGGTGGGGCTACACCTTC. Amino acid sequence: CASSLGLRWGYTF. The V and J genes are TRBV7-8 and TRBJ1-2; no clear D gene. Germline CDR1 and CDR2: SGHVS and FQNEAQ. Trimming shortened V by 1 base and J by 8 bases, and 11 bases separated the two germline ends. The CDR3 length is 13 residues.

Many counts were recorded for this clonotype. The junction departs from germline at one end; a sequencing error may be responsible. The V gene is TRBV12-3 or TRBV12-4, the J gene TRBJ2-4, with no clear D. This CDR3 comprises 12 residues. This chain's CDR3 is CASSLAKNIQYF. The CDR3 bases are TGTGCCAGCAGCTTAGCCAAAAACATTCAGTACTTC.

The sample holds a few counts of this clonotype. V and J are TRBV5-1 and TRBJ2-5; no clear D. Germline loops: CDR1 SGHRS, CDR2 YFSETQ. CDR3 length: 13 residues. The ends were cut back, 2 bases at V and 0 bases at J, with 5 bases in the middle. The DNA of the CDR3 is TGCGCCAGCAGCTTCGAGGACCAAGAGACCCAGTACTTC. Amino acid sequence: CASSFEDQETQYF.